One sample yielded the 5 T cell receptor beta chains listed below, sequenced in a study of graft-versus-host responses after intestinal transplantation. Some clones are missing from TCRdb's copy, which holds only in-frame ones; the method was immunoSEQ multiplex PCR. In the table there are 65,000 to 90,000 clones, roughly 90% of which are singletons. Antigens of these TCRs are unknown. The sequences come from unstimulated CD8+ T cells sorted from spleen or lymph node cells, collected before intestinal transplant. The receptors were gathered from a human donor who received an intestinal transplant.

The rearrangement links TRBV28 to TRBJ2-1; a weak D match, TRBD1 (5 bases). Trimming shortened V by 5 bases and J by 4 bases, and 18 bases separated the two germline ends. Per the germline V gene, CDR1 is MDHEN and CDR2 is SYDVKM. The CDR3 contains 16 residues. This CDR3 reads CASSPTGPRVYNEQFF. The CDR3 region has the DNA TGTGCCAGCAGTCCTACAGGCCCCAGAGTGTACAATGAGCAGTTCTTC.

The rearrangement joins TRBV27 to TRBJ2-1; 7 bases are shared with TRBD1. The germline gives CDR1 MNHEY, CDR2 SMNVEV (reference sequence). Trimming cost V 7 bases and J 4 bases; bases outside gene matches: 13. The CDR3 is 16 amino acids. CDR3: CASNRGTLPWYNEQFF. CDR3 bases: TGTGCCAGCAACAGGGGAACGCTGCCCTGGTACAATGAGCAGTTCTTC.

The V gene is TRBV29-1, the J gene TRBJ2-5; 9 bases line up with TRBD1. Losses at the gene ends were 7 bases for V and 5 bases for J; bases not matched to a gene: 8. The germline CDR1 and CDR2 sequences are SQVTM and ANQGSEA. The length of the CDR3 is 13 residues. The chain's CDR3 is CSARTGVAETQYF. The CDR3 DNA reads TGCAGCGCCCGGACAGGGGTTGCGGAGACCCAGTACTTC.

The V and J genes are TRBV15 and TRBJ2-7; 7 bases align to TRBD2. The J segment lost 5 bases and the V segment lost 3 bases, leaving 13 bases of the junction unmatched. This CDR3 has 16 residues. Germline assignment: CDR1 LNHNV and CDR2 YYDKDF (reference sequence). Written as DNA, the CDR3 is TGTGCCACCAGCAGTAGCGGACCCGAGGCGGGAGACGAGCAGTACTTC. Protein: CATSSSGPEAGDEQYF.

The V and J genes are TRBV5-6 and TRBJ1-6, with 8 positions matching TRBD1. The junction had 3 bases not matched to a gene; V was cut back by 0 bases and J by 10 bases. The CDR3 totals 14 residues. The germline V gene encodes CDR1 SGHDT and CDR2 YYEEEE. The chain's CDR3 is CASSLGDRMSPLHF. CDR3 sequence (DNA): TGTGCCAGCAGCTTGGGGGACAGGATGTCACCCCTCCACTTT.